This TCR beta chain emerged from a study of T cell responses to AZD1222 COVID-19 vaccine (dated by TCRdb to the early 2020s). About the investigation overall: A total of 230 or so trial participants underwent TCR sequencing, of whom about 210 received two doses of AZD1222 and some 26 received two doses of the MenACWY control vaccine. Trial participants were enrolled by age into subgroups of 18-55, 56-69 and 70-plus years, and around 150, 28 and 57 TCR-sequenced participants, respectively, were included in these subgroups. Results the study describes overall, beyond this receptor: In the small 56-69-year group, the increase in depth fell short of significance, most likely because of low power. Conclusions about previously exposed vaccinees are limited, since just five or six AZD1222 recipients were seropositive for SARS-CoV-2 at baseline. Epitopes outside the regions mutated in the B.1.351 and B.1.1.7 variants were reportedly recognized by nearly half of the unique spike-specific TCRs. CD4 TCRs associated with the vaccine covered the entire spike protein, and the dominant responses were in regions 160-218 and 743-854. Because no day 14 peak-response samples were available, the repertoires could be characterized only after the peak T cell response. Participants were mostly white British, with more females than males. The authors suggested clonal diversity may have been underestimated. After two AZD1222 doses, spike-specific TCR breadth and depth were significantly higher than at day 0 and than in MenACWY recipients.

In the paper's terms, the time point label means: baseline before first vaccination. Sample treatment or condition, as interpreted from the label and publication: meningococcal conjugate vaccine given as trial control. Vaccinee samples were obtained from the UK trials COV001 and COV002, which included a single-blind randomized controlled phase 2/3 trial of AZD1222 (ChAdOx1 nCoV-19) in healthy adults. Trial participant PBMC samples were collected at day 0 and day 28 after the second dose for TCRbeta chain sequencing. Here V drops 3 bases and J drops 3 bases, and the junction holds 4 bases not matched to any gene. The CDR3 covers 14 residues, taking in both the cysteine and the phenylalanine. Only the CDR3 region is kept as DNA, spanning 42 bases read in frame from base 1. The germline V gene (reference sequence) provides CDR1 MNHEY and CDR2 SMNVEV. As to this clone: Its antigen specificity is not known. Base qualities are not recorded, but no much larger clone differs from it by a single base.

The CDR3 regions of human TCRbeta chains were subjected to immunosequencing. Per the source publication's procedure: TCRs in the repertoires were matched against a reference library of SARS-CoV-2-specific TCRs that had been generated with the MIRA antigen-specificity platform. Breadth was defined as the fraction of unique TCRs that were SARS-CoV-2-associated. Depth was defined as the fraction of total T cells that were SARS-CoV-2-associated. Each spike-specific TCR was assigned to its reactive spike region and to a CD4 or CD8 class using the MIRA data. Log10-transformed breadth and depth values were compared by one-way ANOVA with Sidak's multiple comparisons tests. TCRdb holds this immuneACCESS table with in-frame rearrangements only. Some clones are missing; in checked studies, unresolved V genes explain under half, and the rest has no known cause. V, J and clone size are those of that table, while D and trimming were read from the DNA. Across this sample there are roughly 80,000 clones, with approximately 87% seen only once. The biggest ten clones account for roughly 4.3% of the sample.

Here the chain combines TRBV27 and TRBJ1-1; 7 junctional bases match TRBD1. Sample: peripheral blood, taken on day 0 of MenACWY control vaccination. The TCR sequence derives from an adult in good health. Here the CDR3 is given as CASSFLTGDTEAFF. The DNA sequence reads TGTGCCAGCAGTTTCCTTACAGGGGACACTGAAGCTTTCTTT.